This TCR beta chain was identified in a study of T cell clonality in common variable immunodeficiency. The length of the CDR3 is 16 residues. The V end was cut by 1 base, the J end by 2 bases, with 11 bases between. The germline CDR1 and CDR2 sequences are SSHAT and FNYEAQ (reference sequence). The assay was immunoSEQ multiplex PCR, and TCRdb's table has in-frame clones only and misses some. The sample shows 50,000 to 60,000 clones, no singletons; the ten largest hold around 2%. This clone has ten or more counts. The read falls 3 residues short of the CDR3 end, and the missing part is taken from the germline J gene.

This chain joins TRBV7-7 and TRBJ2-2; D perhaps matches TRBD2 (6 bases). The sequence derives from a person between 18 and 75 years old in good health. Input material: peripheral blood mononuclear cells. CDR3 region: CASSLGPGTNTGELFF. CDR3 bases read: TGTGCCAGCAGCTTAGGTCCGGGGACTAACACCGGGGAG.